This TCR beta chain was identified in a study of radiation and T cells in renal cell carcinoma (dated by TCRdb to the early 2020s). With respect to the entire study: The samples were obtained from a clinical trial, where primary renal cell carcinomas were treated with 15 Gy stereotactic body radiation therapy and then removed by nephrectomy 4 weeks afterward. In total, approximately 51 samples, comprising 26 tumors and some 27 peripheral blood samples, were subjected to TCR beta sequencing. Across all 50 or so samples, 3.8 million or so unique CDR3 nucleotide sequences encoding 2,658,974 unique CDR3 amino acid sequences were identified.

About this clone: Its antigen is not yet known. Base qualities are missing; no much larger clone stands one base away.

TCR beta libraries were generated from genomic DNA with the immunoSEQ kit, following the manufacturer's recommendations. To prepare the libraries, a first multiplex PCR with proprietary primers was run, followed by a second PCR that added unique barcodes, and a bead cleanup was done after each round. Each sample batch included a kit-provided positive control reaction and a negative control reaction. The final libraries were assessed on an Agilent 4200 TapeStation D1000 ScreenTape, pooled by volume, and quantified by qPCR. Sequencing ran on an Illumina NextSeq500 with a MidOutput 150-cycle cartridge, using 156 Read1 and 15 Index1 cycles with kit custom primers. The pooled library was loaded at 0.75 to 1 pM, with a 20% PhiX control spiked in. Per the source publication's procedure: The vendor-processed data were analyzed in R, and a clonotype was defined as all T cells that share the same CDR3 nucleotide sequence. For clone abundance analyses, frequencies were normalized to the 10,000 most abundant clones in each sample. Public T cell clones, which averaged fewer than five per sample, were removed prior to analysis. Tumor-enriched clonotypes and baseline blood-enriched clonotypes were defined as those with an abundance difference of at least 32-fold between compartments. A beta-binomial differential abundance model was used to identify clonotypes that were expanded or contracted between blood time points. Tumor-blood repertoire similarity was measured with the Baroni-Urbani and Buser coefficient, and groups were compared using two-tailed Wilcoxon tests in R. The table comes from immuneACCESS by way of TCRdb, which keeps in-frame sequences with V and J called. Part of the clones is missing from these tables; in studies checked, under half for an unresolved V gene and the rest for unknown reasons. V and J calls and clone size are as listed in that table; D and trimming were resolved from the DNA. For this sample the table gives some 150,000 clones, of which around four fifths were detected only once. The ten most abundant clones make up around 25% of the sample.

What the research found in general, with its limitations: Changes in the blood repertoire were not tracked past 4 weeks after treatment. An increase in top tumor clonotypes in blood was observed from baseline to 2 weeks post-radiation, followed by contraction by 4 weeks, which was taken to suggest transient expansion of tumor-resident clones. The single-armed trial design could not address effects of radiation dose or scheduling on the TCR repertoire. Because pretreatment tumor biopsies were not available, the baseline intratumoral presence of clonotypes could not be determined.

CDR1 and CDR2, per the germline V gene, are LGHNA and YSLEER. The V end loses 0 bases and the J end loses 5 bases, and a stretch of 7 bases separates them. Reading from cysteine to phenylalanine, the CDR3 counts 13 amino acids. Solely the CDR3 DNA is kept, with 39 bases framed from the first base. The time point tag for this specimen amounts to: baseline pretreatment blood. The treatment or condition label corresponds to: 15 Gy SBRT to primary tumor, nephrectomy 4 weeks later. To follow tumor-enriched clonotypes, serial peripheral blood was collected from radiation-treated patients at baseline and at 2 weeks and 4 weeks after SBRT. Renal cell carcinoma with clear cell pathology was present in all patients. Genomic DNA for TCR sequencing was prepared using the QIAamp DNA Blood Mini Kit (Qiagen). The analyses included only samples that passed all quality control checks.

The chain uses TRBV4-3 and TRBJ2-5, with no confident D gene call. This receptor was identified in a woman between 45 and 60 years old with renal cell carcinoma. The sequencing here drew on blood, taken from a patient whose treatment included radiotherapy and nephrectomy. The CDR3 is CASSQEARETQYF. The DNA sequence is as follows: TGCGCCAGCAGCCAAGAGGCTAGGGAGACCCAGTACTTC.